A few counts support the clone carrying this T cell receptor (beta chain). Its specificity is not known. The entry originates in a study of identical twins. The study's findings and limits: Donors were not followed over many years; analysis was cross-sectional.

Template switching introduced a universal primer site, and the cDNA bore unique molecular identifiers. TCRdb re-analysed the 5' RACE reads in MiXCR, keeping a single row per CDR3 protein. The sample holds approximately 590,000 distinct CDR3 sequences; approximately 9.6% are singletons and the top ten take approximately 3%. The V and J ends lost 5 bases and 5 bases respectively, with 12 bases between them. CDR1 is SGHTA, CDR2 FQGNSA, per germline. The CDR3 length is 14 residues. These data were also reused for a study on yellow fever vaccine responses in identical twins.

The TCR was taken from a woman younger than 30 in good health. The V and J genes are TRBV7-2 and TRBJ2-2; D unclear. Specimen: PBMCs. This CDR3 is CASSPSGETGELFF. DNA for the CDR3: TGTGCCAGCAGCCCTTCCGGTGAGACCGGGGAGCTGTTTTTT. The entire variable domain, with the rest obtained from reference TRBV7-2 and TRBJ2-2, is as follows: GAGVSQSPSNKVTEKGKDVELRCDPISGHTALYWYRQSLGQGLEFLIYFQGNSAPDKSGLPSDRFSAERTGGSVSTLTIQRTQQEDSAVYLCASSPSGETGELFFGEGSRLTVL.